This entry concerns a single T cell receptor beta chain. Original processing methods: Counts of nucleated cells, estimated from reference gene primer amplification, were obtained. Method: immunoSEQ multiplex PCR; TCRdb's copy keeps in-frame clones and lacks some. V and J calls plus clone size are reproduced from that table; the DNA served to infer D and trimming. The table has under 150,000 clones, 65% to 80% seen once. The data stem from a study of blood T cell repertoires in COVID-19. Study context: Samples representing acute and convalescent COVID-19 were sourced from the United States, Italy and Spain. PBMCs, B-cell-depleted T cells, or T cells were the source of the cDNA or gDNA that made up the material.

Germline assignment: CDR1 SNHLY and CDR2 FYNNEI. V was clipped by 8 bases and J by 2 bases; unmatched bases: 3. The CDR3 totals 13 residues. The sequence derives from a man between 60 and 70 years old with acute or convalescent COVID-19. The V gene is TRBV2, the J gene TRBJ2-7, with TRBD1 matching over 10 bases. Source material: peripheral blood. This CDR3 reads CASRQGAAYEQYF. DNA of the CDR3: TGTGCCAGCCGACAGGGGGCAGCCTACGAGCAGTACTTC.